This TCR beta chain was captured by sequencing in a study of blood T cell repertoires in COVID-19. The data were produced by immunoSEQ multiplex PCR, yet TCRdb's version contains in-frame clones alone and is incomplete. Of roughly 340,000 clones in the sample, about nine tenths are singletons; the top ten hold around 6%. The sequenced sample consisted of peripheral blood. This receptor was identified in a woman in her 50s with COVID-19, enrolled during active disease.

The CDR3 spells CASSDGVTMLNTEAFF. The DNA of the CDR3 is TGTGCCAGCTCGGACGGGGTGACGATGTTGAACACTGAAGCTTTCTTT. This chain uses TRBV18 with TRBJ1-1; D is unclear. The CDR3 loop spans 16 amino acids. V was trimmed by 6 bases and J by 0 bases, leaving 17 bases between them. Per the germline V gene, CDR1 is KGHSH and CDR2 is LQKENI.